This is a list of T cell receptor beta chains from one sample in a study of cytomegalovirus exposure and HLA in healthy donors. TCRdb's copy holds only in-frame clones and misses some; the assay was immunoSEQ multiplex PCR. The table has around 95,000 clones, 85% seen once. The sequencing sample was made of PBMCs. The receptor set was obtained from a young man in good health and CMV-seropositive. The CDR3 runs from the conserved cysteine through the conserved F or W. The D gene is left open where the match is weak. Clone size is not always given. Where it is, it says once, few, many or a class for expanded clones.

j_call: TRBJ2-1
d_call: TRBD2
v_call: TRBV6-5
clone_size: -
cdr3_aa: CASSSLAGGGNEQFF
cdr3_nt: TGTGCCAGCAGCTCTCTGGCGGGAGGTGGCAATGAGCAGTTCTTC

j_call: TRBJ2-1
d_call: -
v_call: TRBV4-1
clone_size: -
cdr3_aa: CASSQLLVYPYNEQFF
cdr3_nt: TGCGCCAGCAGCCAATTACTAGTCTATCCCTACAATGAGCAGTTCTTC

j_call: TRBJ1-2
d_call: -
v_call: TRBV27
clone_size: -
cdr3_aa: CASSLDALQVYGYTF
cdr3_nt: TGTGCCAGCAGTTTAGACGCCCTTCAGGTCTATGGCTACACCTTC

j_call: TRBJ2-3
d_call: -
v_call: TRBV6-1
clone_size: once
cdr3_aa: CASRPGGTDTQYF
cdr3_nt: TGTGCCAGCAGACCGGGAGGCACAGATACGCAGTATTTT

j_call: TRBJ1-1
d_call: -
v_call: TRBV5-1
clone_size: once
cdr3_aa: CASSLAKGGTEAFF
cdr3_nt: TGCGCCAGCAGCTTGGCCAAGGGAGGCACTGAAGCTTTCTTT

j_call: TRBJ2-3
d_call: TRBD1
v_call: TRBV5-1
clone_size: -
cdr3_aa: CASSPGQGAGTDTQYF
cdr3_nt: TGCGCCAGCAGCCCGGGACAGGGGGCAGGCACAGATACGCAGTATTTT

j_call: TRBJ1-4
d_call: TRBD1
v_call: TRBV7-9
clone_size: -
cdr3_aa: CASSLIGGDEKLFF
cdr3_nt: TGTGCCAGCAGCTTAATAGGGGGCGACGAAAAACTGTTTTTT

j_call: TRBJ2-7
d_call: -
v_call: TRBV18
clone_size: -
cdr3_aa: CASSPAESIYEQYF
cdr3_nt: TGTGCCAGCTCACCGGCAGAATCCATCTACGAGCAGTACTTC

j_call: TRBJ2-1
d_call: -
v_call: TRBV7-9
clone_size: -
cdr3_aa: CASSPGGAPDEQFF
cdr3_nt: TGTGCCAGCAGCCCTGGGGGGGCCCCGGATGAGCAGTTCTTC

j_call: TRBJ2-1
d_call: -
v_call: TRBV7-9
clone_size: -
cdr3_aa: CASSPPRDSPYNEQFF
cdr3_nt: TGTGCCAGCAGCCCTCCCCGGGACTCCCCCTACAATGAGCAGTTCTTC